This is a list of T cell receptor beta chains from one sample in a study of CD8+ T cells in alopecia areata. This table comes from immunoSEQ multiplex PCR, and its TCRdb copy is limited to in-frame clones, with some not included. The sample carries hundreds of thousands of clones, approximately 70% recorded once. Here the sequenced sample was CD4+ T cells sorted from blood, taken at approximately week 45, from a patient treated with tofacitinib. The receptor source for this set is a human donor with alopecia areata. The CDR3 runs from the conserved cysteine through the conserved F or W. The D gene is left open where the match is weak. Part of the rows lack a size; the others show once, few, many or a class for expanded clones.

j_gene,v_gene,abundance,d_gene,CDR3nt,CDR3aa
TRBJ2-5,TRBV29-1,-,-,TGCAGCGTTGGGGGGGACCGCCAAGAGACCCAGTACTTC,CSVGGDRQETQYF
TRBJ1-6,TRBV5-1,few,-,TGCGCCAGCAGCTTGACAGGGAACGATTCACCCCTCCACTTT,CASSLTGNDSPLHF
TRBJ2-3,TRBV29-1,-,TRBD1,TGCAGCGTAGACCAGGGGGCTACAGATACGCAGTATTTT,CSVDQGATDTQYF
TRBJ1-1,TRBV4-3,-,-,TGCGCCAGCAGACGGACATCGAACACTGAAGCTTTCTTT,CASRRTSNTEAFF
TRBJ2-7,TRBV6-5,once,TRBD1,TGTGCCAGCAGTTCCGGGACAGGGGTCCTCTACGAGCAGTACTTC,CASSSGTGVLYEQYF
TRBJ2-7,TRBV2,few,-,TGTGCCAGCACCTTTGGGGAGCGCTACGAGCAGTACTTC,CASTFGERYEQYF
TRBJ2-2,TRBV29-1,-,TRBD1,TGCAGCGTCCGACAGGGCTACACCGGGGAGCTGTTTTTT,CSVRQGYTGELFF
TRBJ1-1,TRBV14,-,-,TGTGCCAGCAGCCACCGGACCTCACGGGACACTGAAGCTTTCTTT,CASSHRTSRDTEAFF
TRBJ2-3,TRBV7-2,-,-,TGTGCCAGCAGCTTAGGTTACGGGGGGCGTATGGATACGCAGTATTTT,CASSLGYGGRMDTQYF
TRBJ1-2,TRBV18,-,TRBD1,TGTGCCAGCTCACCCTTTCAGACAGGGGAGGATGGCTACACCTTC,CASSPFQTGEDGYTF
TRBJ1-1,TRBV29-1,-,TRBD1,TGCAGCGTGGGAAATCAGGGGGACACTGAAGCTTTCTTT,CSVGNQGDTEAFF
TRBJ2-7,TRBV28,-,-,TGTGCCAGCAGCCATCCCGAAATTCTAGGGTCCTACGAGCAGTACTTC,CASSHPEILGSYEQYF
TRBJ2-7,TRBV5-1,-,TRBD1,TGCGCCAGCAGCACGGGACAGGAAATCCTCGAGCAGTACTTC,CASSTGQEILEQYF
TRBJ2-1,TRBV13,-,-,TGTGCCAGCAGCTTTGACGGCAATGAGCAGTTCTTC,CASSFDGNEQFF
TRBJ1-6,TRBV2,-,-,TGTGCCAGCAGTGGCTCGAATTCACCCCTCCACTTT,CASSGSNSPLHF
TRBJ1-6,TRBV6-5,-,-,TGTGCCAGCAGCTACAGCTCCTATAATTCACCCCTCCACTTT,CASSYSSYNSPLHF
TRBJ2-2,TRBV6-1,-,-,TGTGCCAGCGGTCACGGGGAGCTGTTTTTT,CASGHGELFF
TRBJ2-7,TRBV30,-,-,TGTGCCTGGAGGCGGATGGGGATGACCGAGCAGTACTTC,CAWRRMGMTEQYF
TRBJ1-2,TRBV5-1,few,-,TGCGCCAGCAGCTTGGAATCTGGGACCCGGATGAGGGGCTACACCTTC,CASSLESGTRMRGYTF
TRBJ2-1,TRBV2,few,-,TGTGCCAGCAGGGAGGGGAAGGGCTCCAACAATGAGCAGTTCTTC,CASREGKGSNNEQFF
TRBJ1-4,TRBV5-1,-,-,TGCGCCAGCAGCTTGGCCCCCGCCGGGACCTCAAATGAAAAACTGTTTTTT,CASSLAPAGTSNEKLFF
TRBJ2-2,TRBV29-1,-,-,TGCAGCGTTGAATCCATAACCGGGGAGCTGTTTTTT,CSVESITGELFF
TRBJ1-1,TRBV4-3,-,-,TGCGCCAGCAGCCAAGCTAAGAACACTGAAGCTTTCTTT,CASSQAKNTEAFF
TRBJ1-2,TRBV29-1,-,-,TGCAGCGTTGAAGGGAGAGGTCGAGGAGAGAGTGGCTACACCTTC,CSVEGRGRGESGYTF
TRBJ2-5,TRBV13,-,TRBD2,TGTGCCAGCAGCTTAGATCCTAGCGGGGGGCAAGAGACCCAGTACTTC,CASSLDPSGGQETQYF
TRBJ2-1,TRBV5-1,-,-,TGCGCCAGCAGCTCGGGAATCGGGGGCCGGGCCCATGAGCAGTTCTTC,CASSSGIGGRAHEQFF
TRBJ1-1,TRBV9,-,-,TGTGCCAGCAGCGTAGCGGTGGGCCAGGGCGCTGAAGCTTTCTTT,CASSVAVGQGAEAFF
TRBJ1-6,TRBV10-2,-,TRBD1,TGCGCCAGCAGGGATGTGTCAGGGGGTTGGAGCTCCTATAATTCACCCCTCCACTTT,CASRDVSGGWSSYNSPLHF
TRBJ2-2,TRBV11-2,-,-,TGTGCCAGCAGCTCCCCGAGGACCAACACCGGGGAGCTGTTTTTT,CASSSPRTNTGELFF
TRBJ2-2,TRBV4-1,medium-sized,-,TGCGCCAGCAGCCAACAACAGCTGTGGAGAGGGGAGGACACCGGGGAGCTGTTTTTT,CASSQQQLWRGEDTGELFF
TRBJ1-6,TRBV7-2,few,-,TGTGCCAGCAGCCAGTTGAAAGGGAGTTCACCCCTCCACTTT,CASSQLKGSSPLHF
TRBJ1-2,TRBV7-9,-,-,TGTGCCAGCAGCACTGTAGCGGGTTCTAACTATGGCTACACCTTC,CASSTVAGSNYGYTF
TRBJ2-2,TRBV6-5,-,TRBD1,TGTGCCAGCAGTTCCGGGACAGGTGACGGGGAGCTGTTTTTT,CASSSGTGDGELFF
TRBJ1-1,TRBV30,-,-,TGTGCCTGGAACCGCTTGGACATTTCTGGGGCTGAAGCTTTCTTT,CAWNRLDISGAEAFF
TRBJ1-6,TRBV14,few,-,TGTGCCAGCAGCCAAGTTCCTGGTTCACCCCTCCACTTT,CASSQVPGSPLHF
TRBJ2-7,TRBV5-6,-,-,TGTGCCAGCAGCTTGAAGGGTCCCATATCCTACGAGCAGTACTTC,CASSLKGPISYEQYF
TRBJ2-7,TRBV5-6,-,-,TGTGCCAGCAGCTTGGGGCAGGGGAGCTACGAGCAGTACTTC,CASSLGQGSYEQYF
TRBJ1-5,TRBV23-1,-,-,TGCGCCAGCACTGAGGGATTCCTTCGTTTTAGCAATCAGCCCCAGCATTTT,CASTEGFLRFSNQPQHF
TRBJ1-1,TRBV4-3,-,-,TGCGCCAGCAGCCAAGATTGGTCCCTTTCGGGTGAAGCTTTCTTT,CASSQDWSLSGEAFF
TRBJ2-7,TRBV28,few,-,TGTGCCAGCAGTTTGGCAGGGGTCTCCTACGAGCAGTACTTC,CASSLAGVSYEQYF
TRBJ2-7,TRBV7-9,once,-,TGTGCCAGCTCTTACGGAAAATACGAGCAGTACTTC,CASSYGKYEQYF
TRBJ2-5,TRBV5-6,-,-,TGTGCCAGCAGCTTGCGGGAGACCCAGTACTTC,CASSLRETQYF
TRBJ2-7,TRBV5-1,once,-,TGCGCCAGCAGCCCATCAGACTGGATGGAGCAGTACTTC,CASSPSDWMEQYF
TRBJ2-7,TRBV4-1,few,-,TGCGCCAGCAGCCAAGATCTGGGACCGACTAGAGAGCAGTACTTC,CASSQDLGPTREQYF
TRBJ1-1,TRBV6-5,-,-,TGTGCCAGCAGTTACGGCGACACCTCACGGAACACTGAAGCTTTCTTT,CASSYGDTSRNTEAFF
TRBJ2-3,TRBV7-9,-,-,TGTGCCAGCAGTATAGGAGCGGGTCTAAGCACAGATACGCAGTATTTT,CASSIGAGLSTDTQYF
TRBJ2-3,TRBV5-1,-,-,TGCGCCAGCAGCTTGGAGTCTACGGGGTCGGGGGATACGCAGTATTTT,CASSLESTGSGDTQYF
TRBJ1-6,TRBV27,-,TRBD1,TGTGCCAGCACTAGGGACAGGGCTAATTCACCCCTCCACTTT,CASTRDRANSPLHF
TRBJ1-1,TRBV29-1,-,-,TGCAGCGTTTTGACAGTTTCTGAAGCTTTCTTT,CSVLTVSEAFF
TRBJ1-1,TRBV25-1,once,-,TGTGCCAGCAGTGAATCGGGCAGGGGAAGGAACACTGAAGCTTTCTTT,CASSESGRGRNTEAFF
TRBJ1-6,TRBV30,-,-,TGTGCCTGGAGTGGCCGCCAGGATTCACCCCTCCACTTT,CAWSGRQDSPLHF
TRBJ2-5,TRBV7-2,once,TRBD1,TGTGCCAGCAGCTCGACAGGGGGCAAAGAGACCCAGTACTTC,CASSSTGGKETQYF
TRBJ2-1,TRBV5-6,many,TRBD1,TGTGCCAGCAGCGCACCCCTGCCGGGACAGGGTGGTAATGAGCAGTTCTTC,CASSAPLPGQGGNEQFF
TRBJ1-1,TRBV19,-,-,TGTGCCAGTAACTCGGGGGCCAGAAACACTGAAGCTTTCTTT,CASNSGARNTEAFF
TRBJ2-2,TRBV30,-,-,TGTGCCTCGAAGGCGTTCGCGAACACCGGGGAGCTGTTTTTT,CASKAFANTGELFF
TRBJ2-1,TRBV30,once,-,TGTGCCTGGAGTGGGGGGAGGCAGTTCTTC,CAWSGGRQFF
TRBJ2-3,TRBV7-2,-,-,TGTGCCAGCAGCCCACTCCCAGATACGCAGTATTTT,CASSPLPDTQYF
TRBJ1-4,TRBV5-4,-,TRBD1,TGTGCCAGCAGCAGAGACCGGACAGGGTGGGATGAAAAACTGTTTTTT,CASSRDRTGWDEKLFF
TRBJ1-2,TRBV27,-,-,TGTGCCAGCAGTTTATCCAGTCTGAGTGGCTACACCTTC,CASSLSSLSGYTF
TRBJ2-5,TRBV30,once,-,TGTGCCTGGAGTCAGACCGGGGGAGAGACCCAGTACTTC,CAWSQTGGETQYF